These 20 T cell receptor beta chains came from one sample sequenced in a study of T-cell reconstitution after alpha-beta-depleted transplantation in children. For TCRbeta, the library was prepared with unique molecular identifiers. TCRdb re-called the PCR reads through MiXCR, storing one row per CDR3 protein. In the table there are around 800,000 distinct CDR3 sequences, 15% to 20% of which are singletons. The specimen comprised PBMCs, mostly from graft donor cells, sampled 360 days after TCRalphabeta/CD19-depleted stem cell transplant. The receptor set was obtained from a male patient under 18 who had a stem cell transplant for acute lymphoblastic leukemia, so the T cells may come from the graft donor.

The chain combines TRBV6-4 with TRBJ2-7, with 11 bases aligning to TRBD1. This CDR3 region has 19 residues. Germline V lookup: CDR1 MRHNA, CDR2 SNTAGT. The V segment lost 5 bases and the J segment 3 bases; nucleotides outside the gene matches: 18. In nucleotides, the CDR3 is TGTGCCAGCAGTCACGGGACAGGGGGATATAGCGGAGGAGACTACGAGCAGTACTTC. It translates to CASSHGTGGYSGGDYEQYF.

This clonotype was seen only once. The chain joins TRBV29-1 to TRBJ1-2; D is perhaps TRBD1 (5 bases). The V gene lost 5 bases and the J gene lost 1 base, with 11 bases spanning the gap. The germline gives CDR1 SQVTM, CDR2 ANQGSEA. The CDR3 spans 13 residues. In DNA form, the CDR3 reads TGCAGCGTTTGGACACCTGATAACTATGGCTACACCTTC. Encoded protein: CSVWTPDNYGYTF.

CDR3 nucleotide sequence: TGTGCCACCAGCAGTCCAGTCGGGTCCCACACCGGGGAGCTGTTTTTT. This gives the protein CATSSPVGSHTGELFF. The V and J genes are TRBV15 and TRBJ2-2; D not certain. Trimming pared 3 bases from V and 3 bases from J, leaving 14 bases between. The CDR3 totals 16 residues. CDR1 and CDR2 (germline): LNHNV, YYDKDF (reference sequence).

The table lists this clonotype with a few counts. The V gene is TRBV20-1, the J gene TRBJ2-7, with 12 bases that match TRBD2. The germline gives CDR1 DFQATT, CDR2 SNEGSKA (reference sequence). V gave up 1 base and J gave up 2 bases; unmatched junction bases: 6. The CDR3 loop spans 16 amino acids. The CDR3 reads CSARVPGLAGTYEQYF. The CDR3 nucleotides read TGCAGTGCTAGAGTTCCCGGACTAGCGGGGACCTACGAGCAGTACTTC.

This clonotype was seen more than once but under ten times. The V gene is TRBV12-3 or TRBV12-4, the J gene TRBJ2-7; weak D call: TRBD2 (5 bases). This CDR3 region has 14 residues. V shed 4 bases and J shed 5 bases, with 15 bases lying between them. The CDR3 loop is CASSWRPDGNEQYF. The CDR3 DNA sequence: TGTGCCAGCAGTTGGCGACCCGACGGGAACGAGCAGTACTTC.

This clonotype was detected only a few times. The chain links TRBV14 to TRBJ2-1, with 8 bases matching TRBD1. The V segment lost 0 bases and the J segment 3 bases; nucleotides outside the gene matches: 4. The germline V gene has CDR1 SGHDN and CDR2 FVKESK. This CDR3 has 16 residues. CDR3 residues: CASSQDLGTGYNEQFF. The CDR3 coding sequence is TGTGCCAGCAGCCAAGACTTGGGGACAGGCTACAATGAGCAGTTCTTC.

This clonotype was seen only a few times. The V call is TRBV28, the J call TRBJ2-7, with D unresolved. This CDR3 has 14 amino acids. CDR1 is MDHEN, CDR2 SYDVKM, per germline. The V gene lost 7 bases and the J gene lost 2 bases, with 15 bases spanning the gap. This CDR3 reads CASTSPAGTYEQYF. The CDR3 nucleotides read TGTGCCAGCACCTCTCCGGCAGGAACCTACGAGCAGTACTTC. The variable domain in full, with the rest retrieved from reference TRBV28 and TRBJ2-7, is DVKVTQSSRYLVKRTGEKVFLECVQDMDHENMFWYRQDPGLGLRLIYFSYDVKMKEKGDIPEGYSVSREKKERFSLILESASTNQTSMYLCASTSPAGTYEQYFGPGTRLTVT.

This clonotype came up a few times. The rearrangement uses TRBV4-1 and TRBJ2-7; the D gene is possibly TRBD2 (5 bases). Germline V lookup: CDR1 MGHRA, CDR2 YSYEKL. Trimming took off 2 bases at V and 6 bases at J, with 20 bases between the two ends. The CDR3 has 16 residues. This CDR3 is CASSQPLEGRRREQYF. CDR3 DNA sequence: TGCGCCAGCAGCCAACCCCTAGAGGGAAGACGGCGCGAGCAGTACTTC.

This clonotype has more than one count but fewer than ten. The CDR3 spells CASSLHRGPYEQYF. CDR3 sequence (DNA): TGTGCCAGCAGCCTCCACCGGGGTCCGTACGAGCAGTACTTC. The chain has TRBV5-5 and TRBJ2-7, with D possibly TRBD2 on 5 matching bases. The CDR3 covers 14 residues. V lost 4 bases to trimming and J lost 4 bases, with 15 bases between them. CDR1 and CDR2 (germline): SGHKS, YYEKEE (reference sequence).

This clonotype showed up just a few times. The gene calls are TRBV5-4 and TRBJ1-5; D possibly corresponds to TRBD1 (6 bases). CDR1 SGHNT and CDR2 YYREEE come from the germline V gene (reference sequence). Trimming pared 4 bases from V and 2 bases from J, leaving 10 bases between. The CDR3 runs 14 residues. CDR3 in DNA: TGTGCCAGCAGCCTGGACAGTCGCAATCAGCCCCAGCATTTT. Translation: CASSLDSRNQPQHF.

This clonotype was detected a few times. This chain connects TRBV5-1 to TRBJ2-7; weak D call: TRBD2 (5 bases). V was cut by 0 bases and J by 7 bases, with 8 bases left in between. Looked up from germline, CDR1 is SGHRS and CDR2 is YFSETQ. The CDR3 runs 12 residues. CDR3 sequence (DNA): TGCGCCAGCAGCTTGGGAGGGCTTGAGCAGTACTTC. Its protein product is CASSLGGLEQYF.

This clonotype was detected ten times or more. The rearrangement joins TRBV20-1 to TRBJ2-3; D gene uncertain. Germline loops: CDR1 DFQATT, CDR2 SNEGSKA (reference sequence). V was trimmed by 0 bases and J by 6 bases, leaving 13 bases between them. The CDR3 is made up of 14 amino acids. CDR3 DNA sequence: TGCAGTGCTAGAGAGGCGCTAGTGGCGGATACGCAGTATTTT. Amino acids: CSAREALVADTQYF.

This rearrangement joins TRBV12-2 to TRBJ2-2; the table names TRBD1, a call not compared with the DNA. TRBV12-2 is a pseudogene segment. The CDR3 loop spans 16 amino acids. CDR3 sequence: CASRLPATYNTGELFF. The DNA of the CDR3 is TGTGCAAGTCGCTTACCCGCGACCTACAACACCGGGGAGCTGTTTTTT.

This clonotype has a count of ten or more. V and J are TRBV5-1 and TRBJ2-1; D possibly matches TRBD1 or TRBD2 (6 bases each). Looked up from germline, CDR1 is SGHRS and CDR2 is YFSETQ. V shed 4 bases and J shed 6 bases, with 14 bases lying between them. The CDR3 covers 14 residues. CDR3 DNA sequence: TGCGCCAGCAGCCTAGAGGGGGGTCTCAATGAGCAGTTCTTC. Its translation is CASSLEGGLNEQFF.

A few counts support this clonotype. V is TRBV14 and J is TRBJ2-4; D ambiguous. The V gene lost 0 bases and the J gene lost 0 bases, with 6 bases spanning the gap. The CDR3 loop spans 15 amino acids. CDR1 and CDR2 (germline): SGHDN, FVKESK. The CDR3 sequence is CASSQDPLAKNIQYF. CDR3 nucleotide sequence: TGTGCCAGCAGCCAAGACCCCCTAGCCAAAAACATTCAGTACTTC.

J is TRBJ2-5 and V is TRBV5-1; D might be TRBD1 or TRBD2, each matching 5 bases. CDR3 length: 13 residues. CDR1 and CDR2 from the germline V gene are SGHRS and YFSETQ. Trimming stripped 0 bases from V and 7 bases from J, with 10 bases between. CDR3 sequence reads: CASSLEGRRTQYF. CDR3 bases: TGCGCCAGCAGCTTGGAGGGACGCCGGACCCAGTACTTC.

This clonotype was counted only a few times. V gene TRBV7-3 combines with J gene TRBJ2-1, with D maybe TRBD2 (6 bases). V dropped 5 bases and J dropped 4 bases, with 21 bases sitting between them. There are 17 residues in the CDR3. From germline, CDR1 is SGHTA and CDR2 FQGTGA. The CDR3 DNA follows: TGTGCCAGCAGCATGGGAGGACACTTTAGCGGTTACAATGAGCAGTTCTTC. Protein product: CASSMGGHFSGYNEQFF.

There are many counts of this clonotype. The V and J genes are TRBV20-1 and TRBJ2-3; D unclear. The V end lost 6 bases, the J end lost 3 bases, and 1 base lay between the germline ends. The germline V gene has CDR1 DFQATT and CDR2 SNEGSKA (reference sequence). This CDR3 contains 9 residues. The CDR3 nucleotides are TGCAGTGCAACAGATACGCAGTATTTT. This encodes CSATDTQYF.

J is TRBJ2-7 and V is TRBV5-1; 9 bases align to TRBD2. CDR3 length equals 18 residues. V gave up 1 base and J gave up 4 bases; unmatched junction bases: 15. Germline-derived CDR1 and CDR2 are SGHRS and YFSETQ. CDR3 sequence (DNA): TGCGCCAGCAGCTTGCCCGGGACTAGCAAGGGGCTTCGTTACGAGCAGTACTTC. It codes for CASSLPGTSKGLRYEQYF.

The J gene is TRBJ2-5, the V gene TRBV27; 9 nucleotides align to TRBD2. Germline V CDR1 and CDR2: MNHEY, SMNVEV (reference sequence). This CDR3 contains 14 residues. Germline trimming cut 9 bases from V and 4 bases from J; bases unmatched to any gene: 9. The CDR3 reads CASWTSGRIETQYF. The CDR3 DNA sequence: TGTGCCAGTTGGACAAGCGGGAGGATAGAGACCCAGTACTTC.